This section outlines one TCR beta chain sequence together with its context. Its antigen is unknown. The sample belongs to a study of graft-versus-host responses after intestinal transplantation. Between the trimmed V and J ends, which lost 3 bases and 7 bases, there was a span of 13 bases. The CDR3 is 14 residues long. Germline CDR1 is SGHTA and CDR2 is FQGNSA. Notes on the study in general: Elevated graft-versus-host to host-versus-graft clonal ratios in allografts were recorded for patients with graft-donor T cell macrochimerism. Early post-transplant HvG declines were associated with peak circulating GvH clone levels.

Sequenced by immunoSEQ multiplex PCR; TCRdb stores in-frame clones only, minus some. The table includes 95,000 to 130,000 clones, around nine tenths detected once. The V gene is TRBV7-2, the J gene TRBJ2-1; TRBD2 is a possible D gene (5 bases). The material sequenced was unstimulated CD4+ T cells sorted from spleen or lymph node cells, taken before intestinal transplant. This sequence originates from a human donor who received an intestinal transplant. CDR3 in DNA: TGTGCCAGCAGCTTTTCCCTAGCTAAGAATGAGCAGTTCTTC. This translates into CASSFSLAKNEQFF.